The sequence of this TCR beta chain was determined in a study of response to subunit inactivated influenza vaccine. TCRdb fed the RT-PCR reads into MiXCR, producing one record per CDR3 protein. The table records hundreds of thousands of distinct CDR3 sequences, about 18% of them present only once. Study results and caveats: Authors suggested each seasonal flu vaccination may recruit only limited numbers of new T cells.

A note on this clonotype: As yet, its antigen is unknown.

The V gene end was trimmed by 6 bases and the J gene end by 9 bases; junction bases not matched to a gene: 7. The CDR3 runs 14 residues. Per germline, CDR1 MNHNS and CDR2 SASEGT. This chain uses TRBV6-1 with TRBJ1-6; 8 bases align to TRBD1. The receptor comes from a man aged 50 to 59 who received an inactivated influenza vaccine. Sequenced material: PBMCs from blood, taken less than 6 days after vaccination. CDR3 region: CASSMTGVSSPLHF. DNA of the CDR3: TGTGCCAGCAGCATGACAGGGGTTTCTTCACCCCTCCACTTT.